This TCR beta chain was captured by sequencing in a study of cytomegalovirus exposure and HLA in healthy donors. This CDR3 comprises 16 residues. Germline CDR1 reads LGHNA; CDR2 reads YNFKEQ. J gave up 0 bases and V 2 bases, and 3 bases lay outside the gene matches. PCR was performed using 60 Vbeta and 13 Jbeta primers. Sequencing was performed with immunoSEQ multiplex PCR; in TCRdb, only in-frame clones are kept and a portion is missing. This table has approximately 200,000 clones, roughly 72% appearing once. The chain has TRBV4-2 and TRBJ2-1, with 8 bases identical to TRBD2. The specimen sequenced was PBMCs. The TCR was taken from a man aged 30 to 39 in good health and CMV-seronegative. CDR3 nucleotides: TGTGCCAGCAGCCAACTGAGCGGGAGCTCCTACAATGAGCAGTTCTTC. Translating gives CASSQLSGSSYNEQFF.